The sequence of this TCR beta chain was determined in a study of cytomegalovirus exposure and HLA in healthy donors. Findings and caveats of the study: The listing of about 150 TCR beta chains classed them as cytomegalovirus-associated. Accounts indicate the classifier identified cytomegalovirus status with strong specificity and sensitivity.

The table came from immunoSEQ multiplex PCR; TCRdb's copy has only in-frame clones and leaves some out. The sample records about 360,000 clones, more than 80% being singletons. On this clone itself: Its antigen is still unknown.

The donors belonged to the approximately 120-subject validation cohort, separate from the approximately 700-subject first cohort. The ends were cut back, 2 bases at V and 1 base at J, with 9 bases in the middle. This CDR3 is built from 14 residues. Germline V CDR1 and CDR2: SGHRS, YFSETQ. The chain links TRBV5-1 to TRBJ1-1; perhaps TRBD1 as D (5 bases). This sequence was found in a young woman in good health and CMV-seronegative. Sequencing was carried out using PBMCs. CDR3 nucleotide sequence: TGCGCCAGCAGCTTTCAAACAGGGAACACTGAAGCTTTCTTT. Its translation is CASSFQTGNTEAFF.